This entry concerns a single TCR beta chain. Its target is not known. Germline CDR1 is SGDLS and CDR2 is YYNGEE. V lost 0 bases and J 5 bases, leaving 14 bases between the germline ends. The CDR3 runs to 15 residues. This sample was taken from a study of cytomegalovirus exposure and HLA in healthy donors. Whole-study findings and limits: Highly shared variants forming one cluster were likely a sequencing artifact.

Researchers ran the PCR with 60 Vbeta and 13 Jbeta primers. Assay used: immunoSEQ multiplex PCR; TCRdb lists only in-frame clones, some missing. This table lists 45,000 to 60,000 clones. The clonotype originates from a male donor in good health and CMV-seronegative. The specimen was PBMCs. This chain connects TRBV9 to TRBJ2-5; D possibly corresponds to TRBD1 (8 bases). In DNA, the CDR3 is TGTGCCAGCAGCGTAGCTCTACAGGGGGGGGAGACCCAGTACTTC. This gives the protein CASSVALQGGETQYF.